What follows describes a single TCR beta chain. This sample is drawn from a study of blood T cell repertoires in COVID-19. Whole-study context: Sources were T cells, B-cell-depleted T cells, or PBMCs; the material itself was cDNA or gDNA.

Authors' data handling: Estimated nucleated cell counts came from reference gene primer amplification. Here immunoSEQ multiplex PCR was the method, and the copy in TCRdb shows in-frame clones only, minus some. V and J calls plus clone size are reproduced from that table; the DNA served to infer D and trimming. Here the sample spans approximately 94,000 clones, about 82% being singletons. The sample taken for sequencing was peripheral blood. This sequence was found in a man in his fifties or sixties with active or convalescent COVID-19.

The CDR3 sequence is CASSPTSGRGNEQFF. The CDR3 DNA is TGTGCCAGCAGTCCGACTAGCGGGAGAGGGAATGAGCAGTTCTTC. This chain links TRBV7-3 with TRBJ2-1; 12 bases line up with TRBD2. This CDR3 comprises 15 residues. Trimming removed 6 bases from V and 7 bases from J; junction bases left unmatched: 7. Germline CDR1 and CDR2: SGHTA and FQGTGA. The full variable domain, rest sourced from reference TRBV7-3 and TRBJ2-1, is GAGVSQTPSNKVTEKGKYVELRCDPISGHTALYWYRQSLGQGPEFLIYFQGTGAADDSGLPNDRFFAVRPEGSVSTLKIQRTERGDSAVYLCASSPTSGRGNEQFFGPGTRLTVL.